The text below deals with one TCR beta chain. Its specificity is not known. The sample originates from a study of cytomegalovirus exposure and HLA in healthy donors. General study points: Follow-up analysis found HLA locus-dependent TCR association rates, highest for DRB1 and lowest for HLA-C. One later analysis reportedly identified an Asian-associated ancestry cluster that showed fewer N-insertions than the roughly 670-donor mean. Reported results showed that the classifier diagnosed cytomegalovirus status with high specificity and sensitivity. V- and J-gene trimming in TCR beta was tied to a missense DCLRE1C variant by an analysis performed later.

PCR employed 60 Vbeta and 13 Jbeta primers. Measured with immunoSEQ multiplex PCR; TCRdb has only the in-frame clones, and not every one. This table holds 70,000 to 85,000 clones, 62% found once. The CDR3 runs 17 residues. Trimming took 6 bases from V and 2 from J; bases not matched to a gene: 12. The germline CDR1 and CDR2 sequences are LNHDA and SQIVND (reference sequence). The V call is TRBV19, the J call TRBJ2-3; TRBD1 agrees at 9 bases. The sample taken for sequencing was PBMCs. The receptor was derived from a male donor in good health and CMV-seropositive. The CDR3 region is CASSPGTGSVSTDTQYF. Here the CDR3 DNA reads TGTGCCAGTAGCCCCGGGACAGGGTCTGTTTCCACAGATACGCAGTATTTT.